These 26 T cell receptor beta chains share one sample of origin, sequenced in a study of T-cell reconstitution after alpha-beta-depleted transplantation in children. Unique molecular identifiers were incorporated during preparation of the TCRbeta library. TCRdb itself ran the PCR reads through MiXCR, one entry per CDR3 protein. The repertoire has 670,000 or so distinct CDR3 sequences, around 13% of them found once; the top ten carry 0.79%. This specimen consisted of PBMCs, obtained before TCRalphabeta/CD19-depleted stem cell transplant. All receptors come from a girl aged 2-10 years with congenital amegakaryocytic thrombocytopenia, due to receive a stem cell transplant.

This clonotype has just a few counts. The chain uses TRBV5-1 and TRBJ2-1; tentatively, D is TRBD1 (6 bases). Germline V gene data show CDR1 as SGHRS and CDR2 as YFSETQ. The CDR3 consists of 14 residues. Trimming took off 3 bases at V and 8 bases at J, with 15 bases between the two ends. CDR3 nucleotides: TGCGCCAGCAGCTGGGCAGGGGATTTGGATGAGCAGTTCTTC. Protein sequence: CASSWAGDLDEQFF.

This clonotype was detected ten times or more. V gene TRBV20-1 combines with J gene TRBJ2-2; D remains ambiguous. Per germline, CDR1 DFQATT and CDR2 SNEGSKA (reference sequence). This CDR3 spans 17 amino acids. The V end lost 3 bases, the J end lost 1 base, and 18 bases lay between the germline ends. CDR3 protein: CSAREPWDTKNTGELFF. The DNA of the CDR3 is TGCAGTGCTAGGGAACCCTGGGATACCAAGAACACCGGGGAGCTGTTTTTT.

This chain uses TRBV29-1 with TRBJ2-1; no clear D gene. The CDR3 has 12 residues. CDR1 is SQVTM, CDR2 ANQGSEA, per germline. Trimming took off 2 bases at V and 6 bases at J, with 8 bases between the two ends. The CDR3 region has the DNA TGCAGCGTTGAAAATTGGGGCAATGAGCAGTTCTTC. Translating gives CSVENWGNEQFF.

This clonotype was recorded a few times. The V call is TRBV5-1, the J call TRBJ2-3; D might be TRBD1 (5 bases). Germline CDR1 reads SGHRS; CDR2 reads YFSETQ. This CDR3 has 15 residues. Trimming shortened V by 6 bases and J by 4 bases, and 18 bases separated the two germline ends. CDR3 loop: CASTLTATSADTQYF. DNA of the CDR3: TGCGCCAGCACTTTGACAGCCACCAGCGCAGATACGCAGTATTTT.

This clonotype has only a few counts. CDR3 coding DNA: TGTGCCAGCAGCTTGGACGCTTTAGAGACCCAGTACTTC. Translating gives CASSLDALETQYF. This sequence joins TRBV5-4 and TRBJ2-5, with no clear D. The CDR3 has 13 amino acids. Trimming stripped 0 bases from V and 4 bases from J, with 7 bases between. Germline CDR1 reads SGHNT; CDR2 reads YYREEE (reference sequence).

In this sample, this clonotype turned up many times. The junction does not match germline at one end; this may be a read error. This chain uses TRBV5-1 with TRBJ2-1, with a tentative D call TRBD1 (6 bases). The CDR3 consists of 14 residues. The germline V gene encodes CDR1 SGHRS and CDR2 YFSETQ. CDR3 protein: CASSLDSSYNEQFF. CDR3 nucleotide sequence: TGTGCCAGCAGTTTGGACAGCTCCTACAATGAGCAGTTCTTC.

This clonotype was counted at least ten times. The chain employs TRBV5-1 and TRBJ2-3, with 9 bases aligning to TRBD2. This CDR3 is built from 17 residues. V trimming: 4 bases; J trimming: 5 bases; junction bases outside the gene matches: 14. Germline V gene sequence: CDR1 SGHRS, CDR2 YFSETQ. The CDR3 sequence is CASSNLTSGGSGDTQYF. In DNA form, the CDR3 reads TGCGCCAGCAGCAATTTGACTAGCGGAGGTTCAGGAGATACGCAGTATTTT.

This clonotype was counted a few times. The genes are TRBV18 and TRBJ2-1, with TRBD2 matching over 10 bases. Germline loops: CDR1 KGHSH, CDR2 LQKENI. The CDR3 is made up of 15 amino acids. J gave up 9 bases and V 5 bases, and 10 bases lay outside the gene matches. In DNA, the CDR3 is TGTGCCAGCTCATTAAGCGTCCTAGCGGGAGCTGAGCAGTTCTTC. It is translated as CASSLSVLAGAEQFF. Full variable domain (outside the CDR3, taken from reference TRBV18 and TRBJ2-1): NAGVMQNPRHLVRRRGQEARLRCSPMKGHSHVYWYRQLPEEGLKFMVYLQKENIIDESGMPKERFSAEFPKEGPSILRIQQVVRGDSAAYFCASSLSVLAGAEQFFGPGTRLTVL.

V and J are TRBV14 and TRBJ2-7; D unresolved. Per the germline V gene, CDR1 is SGHDN and CDR2 is FVKESK. CDR3 length equals 13 residues. Trimming removed 2 bases at V and 4 bases at J, with 9 bases between. The CDR3 DNA reads TGTGCCAGCAGCCAAATCCCCGCTTACGAGCAGTACTTC. This sequence encodes CASSQIPAYEQYF.

Remarks on this clonotype: This may be a read error, as it is one base from a much larger clone. The conserved phenylalanine or tryptophan is not found at the CDR3 terminus, so this likely reflects a read error. The chain links TRBV6-2 or TRBV6-3 to TRBJ2-5; D call uncertain. V lost 5 bases to trimming and J lost 1 base, with 14 bases between them. This CDR3 region has 15 residues. Germline CDR1 and CDR2: MNHEY and SVGEGT. The CDR3 bases are TGTGCCAGCAGTAAATACCGGGCCTCCCAAGAGACCCAGTACTAC. The encoded protein is CASSKYRASQETQYY.

V usage is TRBV5-1 and J usage is TRBJ1-4; no definite D call. V lost 5 bases to trimming and J lost 3 bases, with 20 bases between them. This CDR3 has 17 residues. Germline loops: CDR1 SGHRS, CDR2 YFSETQ. The CDR3 sequence: CASSSSPVASANEKLFF. The CDR3 bases are TGCGCCAGCAGTTCCTCTCCGGTAGCGAGCGCTAATGAAAAACTGTTTTTT. Together with reference TRBV5-1 and TRBJ1-4, the CDR3 gives the full variable domain: KAGVTQTPRYLIKTRGQQVTLSCSPISGHRSVSWYQQTPGQGLQFLFEYFSETQRNKGNFPGRFSGRQFSNSRSEMNVSTLELGDSALYLCASSSSPVASANEKLFFGSGTQLSVL.

Points on this clonotype: Just one base apart from a much larger clone, this may be a read error. V gene TRBV5-5 combines with J gene TRBJ2-2; tentative D call: TRBD2 (5 bases). The CDR3 length is 18 residues. Germline V gene sequence: CDR1 SGHKS, CDR2 YYEKEE (reference sequence). CDR3 loop: CASSLWWFRTPNTGEPFF. Here the CDR3 DNA reads TGTGCCAGCAGCTTGTGGTGGTTCCGGACTCCGAACACCGGGGAGCCGTTTTTT.

There are a few counts of this clonotype. The J gene is TRBJ2-3, the V gene TRBV20-1, with TRBD2 matching 9 bases. This CDR3 is 17 amino acids long. Germline CDR1 reads DFQATT; CDR2 reads SNEGSKA (reference sequence). V shed 6 bases and J 6 bases; nucleotides not matched to a gene: 19. The CDR3 bases are TGCAGTGCCTTAGCTAGTAGTCGGCGGGAGGGCTTCGATACGCAGTATTTT. Protein: CSALASSRREGFDTQYF.

This clonotype was found many times. The rearrangement uses TRBV10-3 and TRBJ1-2, with D possibly matching TRBD1 (6 bases). Germline-derived CDR1 and CDR2 are ENHRY and SYGVKD. V dropped 6 bases and J dropped 5 bases, with 19 bases sitting between them. This CDR3 is 15 amino acids long. The CDR3, as DNA: TGTGCCATCAGCGAACAGGGAGCGGTATATTATGGCTACACCTTC. Its translation is CAISEQGAVYYGYTF.

This clonotype was seen many times. The CDR3 DNA reads as TGTGCCAGCAGTCGCAATGAGCAGTTCTTC. This encodes CASSRNEQFF. This chain links TRBV12-3 or TRBV12-4 with TRBJ2-1; D gene uncertain. Trimming removed 5 bases from V and 6 bases from J, with 2 bases in between. The CDR3 runs to 10 residues.

This chain uses TRBV3-1 with TRBJ1-5; D gene uncertain. Trimming pared 8 bases from V and 4 bases from J, leaving 30 bases between. Germline V gene data show CDR1 as LGHDT and CDR2 as YNNKEL (reference sequence). The length of the CDR3 is 19 residues. Here the CDR3 reads CASCLVVMPDVRGNQPQHF. CDR3 nucleotides: TGTGCCAGCTGTTTAGTAGTGATGCCTGACGTTCGGGGTAATCAGCCCCAGCATTTT.

A few counts support this clonotype. The CDR3 is CASSSGRSQETQYF. In DNA form, the CDR3 reads TGTGCCAGCAGCTCCGGACGGTCACAAGAGACCCAGTACTTC. The gene calls are TRBV12-3 or TRBV12-4 and TRBJ2-5; unclear D gene. The CDR3 has 14 residues. The ends were cut back, 6 bases at V and 2 bases at J, with 13 bases in the middle.

To note about this clonotype: A much larger clone is a single base away; this may be a read error. The chain is built from TRBV20-1 and TRBJ2-3; 8 bases fit TRBD2. Looked up from germline, CDR1 is DFQATT and CDR2 is SNEGSKA (reference sequence). The CDR3 loop spans 16 amino acids. The CDR3 region has the DNA TGCTGTGCTAGCCCCCCCCAACTAGCGGCTAGAGATACGCAGTATTTT. Protein product: CCASPPQLAARDTQYF.

This clonotype was seen ten or more times. The chain uses TRBV5-1 and TRBJ2-1, with 9 bases lining up with TRBD1. Losses at the gene ends were 5 bases for V and 2 bases for J; bases not matched to a gene: 2. Germline lookup yields CDR1 SGHRS and CDR2 YFSETQ. This CDR3 has 14 amino acids. CDR3 region: CASSGQGPYNEQFF. The CDR3 nucleotides are TGCGCCAGCAGTGGACAGGGGCCCTACAATGAGCAGTTCTTC.

With respect to this clonotype: This clone may be a read error of a much larger clone one base away. The CDR3 ends on some other residue instead of the conserved phenylalanine or tryptophan, so this is likely a read error. The chain is built from TRBV27 and TRBJ2-7; TRBD2 aligns across 7 bases. The CDR3 has 16 residues. Germline CDR1 reads MNHEY; CDR2 reads SMNVEV (reference sequence). The V and J ends lost 5 bases and 2 bases, in that order; junction bases with no gene match: 12. Here the CDR3 reads CASSSGVGLAAYEQYL. The CDR3 DNA follows: TGTGCCAGCAGTAGCGGGGTCGGACTCGCAGCCTACGAGCAGTACTTG.

In its sample, this clonotype was seen many times. This sequence joins TRBV20-1 and TRBJ1-4; TRBD1 agrees at 8 bases. Germline loops: CDR1 DFQATT, CDR2 SNEGSKA (reference sequence). This CDR3 region has 14 residues. The ends lost 3 bases at V and 0 bases at J; junction bases unmatched: 0. The DNA for the CDR3 is TGCAGTGCTAGGACAGGGGCAACTAATGAAAAACTGTTTTTT. It yields the protein CSARTGATNEKLFF.

The V and J genes are TRBV12-3 or TRBV12-4 and TRBJ2-3; 7 nucleotides agree with TRBD2. The CDR3 covers 15 residues. Germline trimming cut 3 bases from V and 5 bases from J; bases unmatched to any gene: 8. The CDR3 loop reads CASSFPTSTGDTQYF. The CDR3 region has the DNA TGTGCCAGCAGTTTCCCGACTAGCACAGGAGATACGCAGTATTTT.

This clonotype was picked up many times. The J gene is TRBJ2-2, the V gene TRBV20-1, with a tentative D call TRBD2 (6 bases). This CDR3 has 16 residues. CDR1 is DFQATT and CDR2 is SNEGSKA in the germline V gene (reference sequence). Trimming pared 3 bases from V and 7 bases from J, leaving 21 bases between. The DNA for the CDR3 is TGCAGTGCTAGCGGGGCGGGAAGGTTTGATGGCGGGGAGCTGTTTTTT. Its protein is CSASGAGRFDGGELFF.

Ten or more counts support this clonotype. The CDR3 sequence: CASGLAGAGQGTDTQYF. The CDR3 DNA reads TGCGCCAGCGGTCTAGCGGGAGCTGGTCAGGGCACAGATACGCAGTATTTT. This chain links TRBV5-1 with TRBJ2-3; 10 bases line up with TRBD2. Germline V gene lookup returns CDR1 SGHRS and CDR2 YFSETQ. V was clipped by 7 bases and J by 1 base; unmatched bases: 12. The CDR3 has 17 residues.

Ten or more counts support this clonotype. The V gene is TRBV6-5, the J gene TRBJ2-2; either TRBD1 or TRBD2 may supply D (5 bases each). The germline V and J ends were trimmed by 3 bases and 6 bases, with 11 bases remaining between them. The CDR3 spans 14 residues. In germline, CDR1 is MNHEY, CDR2 SVGAGI. The CDR3 loop is CASSYYGTAGELFF. The DNA for the CDR3 is TGTGCCAGCAGTTATTATGGGACCGCCGGGGAGCTGTTTTTT.

This clonotype was observed a handful of times. The CDR3 here is CASKQGPAEAFF. CDR3 bases: TGCGCCAGCAAACAGGGGCCGGCTGAAGCTTTCTTT. The gene calls are TRBV5-1 and TRBJ1-1, with TRBD1 identical over 7 bases. The germline V gene has CDR1 SGHRS and CDR2 YFSETQ. J gave up 6 bases and V 6 bases, and 5 bases lay outside the gene matches. This CDR3 is built from 12 residues.